Listed below are T cell receptor beta chains from one sample, sequenced in a study of low-dose radiotherapy and immunotherapy resistance in tumors. MiXCR was run by TCRdb on the reads, yielding one entry per CDR3 protein. The sample lists 85,000 to 100,000 distinct CDR3 sequences, under 10% occurring once. The material sequenced was PBMCs, taken before treatment. All receptors come from a male donor with prostate cancer. CDR3s include the opening cysteine and the closing phenylalanine or tryptophan. A D gene is named only where the DNA matches it firmly. Clone size is stated in some rows and not others, as once, few, many or a class when expanded.

d_call,v_call,clone_size,j_call,cdr3_aa,cdr3_nt
.,TRBV20-1,many,TRBJ2-1,CSARLGRESEFF,TGCAGTGCTAGACTGGGGCGGGAAAGCGAGTTCTTC
.,TRBV25-1,.,TRBJ2-2,CASRRESGELFF,TGTGCCAGCAGAAGAGAATCCGGGGAGCTGTTTTTT
TRBD2,TRBV5-4,many,TRBJ2-3,CASGLAGGDTQYF,TGTGCCAGCGGACTAGCGGGAGGAGATACGCAGTATTTT
TRBD2,TRBV6-2/TRBV6-3,many,TRBJ2-1,CASSTTRTSVSSYNEQFF,TGTGCCAGCAGTACCACCCGGACTAGCGTAAGCTCCTACAATGAGCAGTTCTTC
.,TRBV28,many,TRBJ2-2,CASSSIQGYSLNTGELFF,TGTGCCAGCAGTTCCATCCAGGGGTATTCATTGAACACCGGGGAGCTGTTTTTT
TRBD2,TRBV18,many,TRBJ2-7,CASSPGGLAYEQYF,TGTGCCAGCTCACCAGGGGGACTAGCTTACGAGCAGTACTTC
TRBD1,TRBV3-1,many,TRBJ2-7,CASRLGQEINTEQYF,TGTGCCAGCAGACTGGGACAGGAGATCAACACCGAGCAGTACTTC
.,TRBV30,many,TRBJ1-1,CAESLGRETEAFF,TGTGCCGAATCGTTGGGCAGGGAGACTGAAGCTTTCTTT
.,TRBV7-9,many,TRBJ2-7,CASSLELYEQYF,TGTGCCAGCAGCTTAGAGTTATACGAGCAGTACTTC
.,TRBV25-1,many,TRBJ2-7,CASSEMDTSYEQYF,TGTGCCAGCAGTGAAATGGACACATCCTACGAGCAGTACTTC
.,TRBV28,many,TRBJ1-3,CASSYRTGNTIYF,TGTGCCAGCTCGTACAGGACTGGAAACACCATATATTTT